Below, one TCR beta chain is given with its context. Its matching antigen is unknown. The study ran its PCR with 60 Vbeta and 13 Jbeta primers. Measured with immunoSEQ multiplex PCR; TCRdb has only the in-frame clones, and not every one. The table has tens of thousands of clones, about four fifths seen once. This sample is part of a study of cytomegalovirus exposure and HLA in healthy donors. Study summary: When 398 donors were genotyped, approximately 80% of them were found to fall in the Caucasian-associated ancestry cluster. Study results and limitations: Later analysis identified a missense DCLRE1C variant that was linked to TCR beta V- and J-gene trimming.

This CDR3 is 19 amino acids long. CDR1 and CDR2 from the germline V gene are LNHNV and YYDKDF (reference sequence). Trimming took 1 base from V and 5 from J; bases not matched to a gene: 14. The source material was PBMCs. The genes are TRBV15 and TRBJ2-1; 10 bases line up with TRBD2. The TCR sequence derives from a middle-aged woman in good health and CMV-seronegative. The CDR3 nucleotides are TGTGCCACCAGCAGAGTTCTCCCTAGCGGGGGCGCAAAACACAATGAGCAGTTCTTC. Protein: CATSRVLPSGGAKHNEQFF.